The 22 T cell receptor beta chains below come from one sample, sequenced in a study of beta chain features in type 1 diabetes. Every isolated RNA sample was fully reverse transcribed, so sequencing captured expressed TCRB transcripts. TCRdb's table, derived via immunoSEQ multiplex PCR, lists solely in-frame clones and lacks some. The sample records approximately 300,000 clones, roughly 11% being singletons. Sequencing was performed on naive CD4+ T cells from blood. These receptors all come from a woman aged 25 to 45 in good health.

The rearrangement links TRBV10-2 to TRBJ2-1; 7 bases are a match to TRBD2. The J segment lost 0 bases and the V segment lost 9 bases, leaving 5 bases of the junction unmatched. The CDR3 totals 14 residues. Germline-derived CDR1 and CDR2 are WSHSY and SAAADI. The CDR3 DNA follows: TGCGCCAGAGGCAGCGGGAACTCCTACAATGAGCAGTTCTTC. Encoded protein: CARGSGNSYNEQFF.

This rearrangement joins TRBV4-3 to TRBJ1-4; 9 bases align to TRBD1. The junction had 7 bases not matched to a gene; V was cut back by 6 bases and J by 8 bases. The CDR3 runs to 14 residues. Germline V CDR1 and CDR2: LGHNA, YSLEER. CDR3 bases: TGCGCCAGCAGTCCGGACAGGGGTAGCGAAAAACTGTTTTTT. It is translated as CASSPDRGSEKLFF.

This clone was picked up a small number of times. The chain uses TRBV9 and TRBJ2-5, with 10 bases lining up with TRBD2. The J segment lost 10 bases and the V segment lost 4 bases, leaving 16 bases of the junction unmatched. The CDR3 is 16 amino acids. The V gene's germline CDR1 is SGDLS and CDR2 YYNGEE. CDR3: CASSPLSSGRARDQYF. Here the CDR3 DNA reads TGTGCCAGCAGCCCCCTATCCAGCGGGAGGGCCCGGGACCAGTACTTC.

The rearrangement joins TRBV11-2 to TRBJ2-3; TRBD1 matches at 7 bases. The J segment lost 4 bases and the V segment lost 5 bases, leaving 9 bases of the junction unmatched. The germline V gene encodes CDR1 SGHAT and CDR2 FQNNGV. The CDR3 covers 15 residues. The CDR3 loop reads CASSRRTGDPDTQYF. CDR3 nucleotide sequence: TGTGCCAGCAGCCGCCGAACAGGGGACCCAGATACGCAGTATTTT.

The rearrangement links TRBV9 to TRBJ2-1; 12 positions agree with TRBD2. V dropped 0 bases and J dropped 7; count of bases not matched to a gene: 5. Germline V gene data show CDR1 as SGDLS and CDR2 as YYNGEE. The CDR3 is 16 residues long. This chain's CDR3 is CASSVGLAGGENEQFF. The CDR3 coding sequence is TGTGCCAGCAGCGTAGGTCTAGCGGGAGGGGAAAATGAGCAGTTCTTC.

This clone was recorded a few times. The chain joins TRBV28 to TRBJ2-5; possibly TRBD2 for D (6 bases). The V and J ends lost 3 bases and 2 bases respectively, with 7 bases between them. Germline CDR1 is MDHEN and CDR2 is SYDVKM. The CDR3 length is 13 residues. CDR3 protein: CASSFGTQETQYF. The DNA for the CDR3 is TGTGCCAGCAGTTTCGGGACTCAAGAGACCCAGTACTTC.

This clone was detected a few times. The CDR3 coding sequence is TGTGCCACCAGCAGCCATAGCGGGAGAGTAGAGACCCAGTACTTC. Protein: CATSSHSGRVETQYF. The chain recombines TRBV15 with TRBJ2-5, with TRBD2 matching over 9 bases. The J segment lost 4 bases and the V segment lost 3 bases, leaving 6 bases of the junction unmatched. Per germline, CDR1 LNHNV and CDR2 YYDKDF (reference sequence). CDR3 size: 15 residues.

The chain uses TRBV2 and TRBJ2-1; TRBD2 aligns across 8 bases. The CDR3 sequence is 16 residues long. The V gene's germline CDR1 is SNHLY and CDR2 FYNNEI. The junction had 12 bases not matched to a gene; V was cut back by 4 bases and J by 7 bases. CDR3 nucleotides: TGTGCCAGCAGTGTCGGGGGGGCAGGGGATGGGAATGAGCAGTTCTTC. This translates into CASSVGGAGDGNEQFF.

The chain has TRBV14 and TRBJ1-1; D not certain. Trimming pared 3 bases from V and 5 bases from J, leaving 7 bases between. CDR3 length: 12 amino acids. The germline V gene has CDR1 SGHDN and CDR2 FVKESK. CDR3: CASSQGGTEAFF. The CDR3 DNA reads TGTGCCAGCAGCCAGGGAGGTACTGAAGCTTTCTTT.

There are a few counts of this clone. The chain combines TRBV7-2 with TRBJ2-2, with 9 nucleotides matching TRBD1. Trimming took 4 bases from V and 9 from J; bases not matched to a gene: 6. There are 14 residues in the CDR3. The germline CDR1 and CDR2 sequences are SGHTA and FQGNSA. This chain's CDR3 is CASSSGTGMRELFF. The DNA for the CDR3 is TGTGCCAGCAGCTCCGGGACAGGGATGCGGGAGCTGTTTTTT.

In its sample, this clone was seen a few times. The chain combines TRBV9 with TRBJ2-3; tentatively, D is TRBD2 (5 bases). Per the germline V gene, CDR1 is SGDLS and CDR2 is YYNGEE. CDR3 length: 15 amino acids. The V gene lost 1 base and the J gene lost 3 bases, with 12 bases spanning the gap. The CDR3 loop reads CASSVMVAGTDTQYF. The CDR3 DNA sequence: TGTGCCAGCAGCGTAATGGTCGCGGGTACAGATACGCAGTATTTT.

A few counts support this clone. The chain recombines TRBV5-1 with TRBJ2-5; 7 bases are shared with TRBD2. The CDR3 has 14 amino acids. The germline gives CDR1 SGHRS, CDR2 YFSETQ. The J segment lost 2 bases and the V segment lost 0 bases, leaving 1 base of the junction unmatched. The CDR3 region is CASSLDGRQETQYF. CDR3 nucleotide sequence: TGCGCCAGCAGCTTGGACGGGAGGCAAGAGACCCAGTACTTC.

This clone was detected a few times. The CDR3 nucleotides are TGCGCCAGCAGCTTTTCGGGGAACACCGGGGAGCTGTTTTTT. It specifies CASSFSGNTGELFF. The rearrangement uses TRBV5-1 and TRBJ2-2; no clear D. This CDR3 comprises 14 residues. V dropped 2 bases and J dropped 1 base, with 6 bases sitting between them. From germline, CDR1 is SGHRS and CDR2 YFSETQ.

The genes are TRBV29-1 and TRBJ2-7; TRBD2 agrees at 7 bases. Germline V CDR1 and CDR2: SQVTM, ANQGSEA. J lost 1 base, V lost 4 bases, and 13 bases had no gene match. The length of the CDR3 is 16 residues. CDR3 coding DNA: TGCAGCGTTGCTCCAAGACTAGCTGCCGTTTCCTACGAGCAGTACTTC. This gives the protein CSVAPRLAAVSYEQYF.

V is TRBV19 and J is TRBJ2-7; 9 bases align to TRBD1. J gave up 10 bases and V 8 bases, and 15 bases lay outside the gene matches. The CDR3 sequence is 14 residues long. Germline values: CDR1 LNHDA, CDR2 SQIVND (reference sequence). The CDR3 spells CASSTGTGPGYQYF. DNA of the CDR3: TGTGCCAGTTCCACCGGGACAGGGCCGGGGTACCAGTACTTC.

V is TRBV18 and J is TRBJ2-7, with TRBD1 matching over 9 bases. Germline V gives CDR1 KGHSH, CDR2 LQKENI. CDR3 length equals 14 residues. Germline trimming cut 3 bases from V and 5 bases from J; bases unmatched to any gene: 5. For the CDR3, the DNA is TGTGCCAGCTCACCTAGACAGGGGGGCGACGAGCAGTACTTC. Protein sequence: CASSPRQGGDEQYF.

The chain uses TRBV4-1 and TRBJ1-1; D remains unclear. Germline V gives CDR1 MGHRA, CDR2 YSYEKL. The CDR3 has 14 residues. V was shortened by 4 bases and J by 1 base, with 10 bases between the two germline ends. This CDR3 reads CASSRVGGNTEAFF. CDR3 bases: TGCGCCAGCAGCCGCGTCGGAGGGAACACTGAAGCTTTCTTT.

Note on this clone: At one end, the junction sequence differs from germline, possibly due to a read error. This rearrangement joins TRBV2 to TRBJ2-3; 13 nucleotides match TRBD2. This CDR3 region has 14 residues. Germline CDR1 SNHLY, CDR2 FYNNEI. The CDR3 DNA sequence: TGTGCCAGCGCCGGGACTAGCGGGATATATACGCGGTATTTT. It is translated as CASAGTSGIYTRYF.

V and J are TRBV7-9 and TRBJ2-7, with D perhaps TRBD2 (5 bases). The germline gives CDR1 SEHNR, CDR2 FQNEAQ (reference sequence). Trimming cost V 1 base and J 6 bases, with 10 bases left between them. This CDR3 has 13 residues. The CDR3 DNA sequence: TGTGCCAGCAGCTTAGGTCTAGAGGGCGAGCAGTACTTC. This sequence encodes CASSLGLEGEQYF.

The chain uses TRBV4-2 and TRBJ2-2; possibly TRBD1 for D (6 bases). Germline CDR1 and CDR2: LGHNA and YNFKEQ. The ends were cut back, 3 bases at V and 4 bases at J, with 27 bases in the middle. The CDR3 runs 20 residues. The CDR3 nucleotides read TGTGCCAGCAGCCATCCCAGGCCCCTAGGGGGTATCTCTGGCACCGGGGAGCTGTTTTTT. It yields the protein CASSHPRPLGGISGTGELFF.

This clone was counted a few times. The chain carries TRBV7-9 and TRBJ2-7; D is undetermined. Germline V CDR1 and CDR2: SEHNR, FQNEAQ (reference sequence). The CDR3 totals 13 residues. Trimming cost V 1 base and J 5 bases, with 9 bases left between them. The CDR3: CASSLELGHEQYF. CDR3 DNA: TGTGCCAGCAGCTTAGAGCTGGGCCACGAGCAGTACTTC.

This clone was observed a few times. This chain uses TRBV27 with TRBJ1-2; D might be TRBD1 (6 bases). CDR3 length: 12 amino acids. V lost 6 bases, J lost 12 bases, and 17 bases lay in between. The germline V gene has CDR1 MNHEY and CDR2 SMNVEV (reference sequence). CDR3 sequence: CASSRKGGRHTF. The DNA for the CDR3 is TGTGCCAGCAGCCGAAAGGGGGGGCGTCACACCTTC.